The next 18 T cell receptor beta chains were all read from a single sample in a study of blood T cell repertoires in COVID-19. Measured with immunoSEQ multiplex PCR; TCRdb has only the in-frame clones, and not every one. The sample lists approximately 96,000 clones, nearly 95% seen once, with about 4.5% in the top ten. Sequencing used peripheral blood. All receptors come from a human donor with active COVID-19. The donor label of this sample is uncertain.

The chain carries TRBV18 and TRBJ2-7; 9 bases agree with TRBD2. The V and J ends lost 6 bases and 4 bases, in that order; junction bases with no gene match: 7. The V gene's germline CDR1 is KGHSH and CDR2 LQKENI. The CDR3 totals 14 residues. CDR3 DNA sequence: TGTGCCAGCTCTCTCGCGGGAGGGCAGTACGAGCAGTACTTC. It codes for CASSLAGGQYEQYF. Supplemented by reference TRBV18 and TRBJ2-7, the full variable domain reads NAGVMQNPRHLVRRRGQEARLRCSPMKGHSHVYWYRQLPEEGLKFMVYLQKENIIDESGMPKERFSAEFPKEGPSILRIQQVVRGDSAAYFCASSLAGGQYEQYFGPGTRLTVT.

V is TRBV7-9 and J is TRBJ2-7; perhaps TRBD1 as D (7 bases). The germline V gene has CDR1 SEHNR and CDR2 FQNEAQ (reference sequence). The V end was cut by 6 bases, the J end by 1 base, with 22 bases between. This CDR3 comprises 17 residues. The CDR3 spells CASSLEGAGGISYEQYF. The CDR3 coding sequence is TGTGCCAGCAGTCTAGAAGGGGCAGGGGGGATATCCTACGAGCAGTACTTC. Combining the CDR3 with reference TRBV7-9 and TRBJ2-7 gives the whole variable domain DTGVSQNPRHKITKRGQNVTFRCDPISEHNRLYWYRQTLGQGPEFLTYFQNEAQLEKSRLLSDRFSAERPKGSFSTLEIQRTEQGDSAMYLCASSLEGAGGISYEQYFGPGTRLTVT.

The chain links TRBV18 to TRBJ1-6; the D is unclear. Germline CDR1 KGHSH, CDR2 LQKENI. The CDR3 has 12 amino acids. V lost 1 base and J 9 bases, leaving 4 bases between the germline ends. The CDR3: CASSPRSSPLHF. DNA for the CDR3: TGTGCCAGCTCACCACGCAGTTCACCCCTCCACTTT.

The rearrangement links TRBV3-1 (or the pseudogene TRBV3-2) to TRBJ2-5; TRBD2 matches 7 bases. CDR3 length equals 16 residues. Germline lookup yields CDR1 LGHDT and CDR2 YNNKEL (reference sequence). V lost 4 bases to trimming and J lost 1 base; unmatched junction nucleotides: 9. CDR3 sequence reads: CASSPTRASGQETQYF. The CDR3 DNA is TGTGCCAGCAGCCCCACCCGGGCTAGCGGCCAAGAGACCCAGTACTTC.

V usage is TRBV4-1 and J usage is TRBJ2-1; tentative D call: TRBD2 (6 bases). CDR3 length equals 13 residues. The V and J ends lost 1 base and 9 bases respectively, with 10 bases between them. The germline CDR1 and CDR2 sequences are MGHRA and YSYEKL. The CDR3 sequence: CASSQVEGVEQFF. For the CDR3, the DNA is TGCGCCAGCAGCCAAGTGGAGGGAGTTGAGCAGTTCTTC.

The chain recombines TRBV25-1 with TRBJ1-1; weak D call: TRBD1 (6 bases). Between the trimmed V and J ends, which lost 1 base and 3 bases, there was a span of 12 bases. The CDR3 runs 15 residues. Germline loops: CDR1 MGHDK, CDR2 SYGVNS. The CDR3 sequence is CASSELGAGHTEAFF. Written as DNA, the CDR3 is TGTGCCAGCAGTGAATTGGGGGCCGGGCACACTGAAGCTTTCTTT.

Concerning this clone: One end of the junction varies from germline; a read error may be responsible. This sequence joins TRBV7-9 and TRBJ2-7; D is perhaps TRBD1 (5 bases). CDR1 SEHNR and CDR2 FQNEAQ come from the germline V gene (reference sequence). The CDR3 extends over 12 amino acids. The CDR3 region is CASSLGGAVPRF. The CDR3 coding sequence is TGTGCCAGCAGCTTAGGTGGGGCTGTCCCACGCTTC.

CDR3 loop: CASSNLNTEAFF. The CDR3 DNA follows: TGTGCCAGCAGCAACCTAAACACTGAAGCTTTCTTT. This chain connects TRBV6-5 to TRBJ1-1, with D unresolved. Trimming took 6 bases from V and 2 from J, leaving 7 bases between them. This CDR3 spans 12 amino acids. CDR1 and CDR2 from the germline V gene are MNHEY and SVGAGI.

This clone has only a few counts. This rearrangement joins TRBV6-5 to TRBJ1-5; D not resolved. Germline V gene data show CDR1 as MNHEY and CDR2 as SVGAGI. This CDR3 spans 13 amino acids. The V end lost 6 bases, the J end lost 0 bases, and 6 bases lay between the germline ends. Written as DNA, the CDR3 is TGTGCCAGCAGACGGTATAGCAATCAGCCCCAGCATTTT. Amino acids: CASRRYSNQPQHF.

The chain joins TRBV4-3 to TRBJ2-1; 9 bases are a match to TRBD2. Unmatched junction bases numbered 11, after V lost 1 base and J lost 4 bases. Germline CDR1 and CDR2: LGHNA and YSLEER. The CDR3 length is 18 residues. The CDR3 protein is CASSQGSWREGRYNEQFF. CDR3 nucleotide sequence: TGCGCCAGCAGCCAAGGGAGTTGGCGGGAGGGAAGATACAATGAGCAGTTCTTC.

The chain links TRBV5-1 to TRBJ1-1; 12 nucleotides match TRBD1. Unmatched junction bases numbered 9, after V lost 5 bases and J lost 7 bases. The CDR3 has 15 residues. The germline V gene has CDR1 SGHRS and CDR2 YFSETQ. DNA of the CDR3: TGCGCCAGCAGTCGGGGACAGGGGGCTTGGAGTGAAGCTTTCTTT. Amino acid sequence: CASSRGQGAWSEAFF.

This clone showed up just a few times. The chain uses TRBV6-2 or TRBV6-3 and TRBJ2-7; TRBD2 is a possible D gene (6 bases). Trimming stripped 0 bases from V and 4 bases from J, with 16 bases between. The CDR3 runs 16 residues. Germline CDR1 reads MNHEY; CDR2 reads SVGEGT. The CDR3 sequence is CASSYSRSGGRYEQYF. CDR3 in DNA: TGTGCCAGCAGTTACTCGAGATCCGGGGGTAGATACGAGCAGTACTTC.

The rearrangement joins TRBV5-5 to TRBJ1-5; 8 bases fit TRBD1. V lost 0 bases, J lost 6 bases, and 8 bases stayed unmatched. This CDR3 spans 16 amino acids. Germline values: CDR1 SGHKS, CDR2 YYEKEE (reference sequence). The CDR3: CASSLVQGAYGQPQHF. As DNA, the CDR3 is TGTGCCAGCAGCTTGGTGCAGGGGGCTTATGGTCAGCCCCAGCATTTT.

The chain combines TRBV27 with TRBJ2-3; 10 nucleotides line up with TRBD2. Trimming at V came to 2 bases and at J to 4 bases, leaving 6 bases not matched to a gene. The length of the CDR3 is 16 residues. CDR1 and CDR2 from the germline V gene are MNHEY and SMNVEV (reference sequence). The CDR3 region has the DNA TGTGCCAGCAGTTTAGTCCTAGCGGGAGCGTCAGATACGCAGTATTTT. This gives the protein CASSLVLAGASDTQYF.

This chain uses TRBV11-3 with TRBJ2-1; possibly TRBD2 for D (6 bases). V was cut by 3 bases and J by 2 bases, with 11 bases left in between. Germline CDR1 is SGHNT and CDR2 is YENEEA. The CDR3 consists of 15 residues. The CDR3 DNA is TGTGCCAGCAGCTTCCAGGGAGGCCCCTACAATGAGCAGTTCTTC. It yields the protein CASSFQGGPYNEQFF.

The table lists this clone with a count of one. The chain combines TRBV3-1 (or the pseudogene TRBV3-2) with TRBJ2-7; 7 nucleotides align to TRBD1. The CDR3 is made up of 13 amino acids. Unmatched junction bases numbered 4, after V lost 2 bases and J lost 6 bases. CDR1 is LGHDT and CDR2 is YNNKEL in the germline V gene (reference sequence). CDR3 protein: CASSQRRQGEQYF. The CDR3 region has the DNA TGTGCCAGCAGCCAAAGGAGACAGGGCGAGCAGTACTTC.

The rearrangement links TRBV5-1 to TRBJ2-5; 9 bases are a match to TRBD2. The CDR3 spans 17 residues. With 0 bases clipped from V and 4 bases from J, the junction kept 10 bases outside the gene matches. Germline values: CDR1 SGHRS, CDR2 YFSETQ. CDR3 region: CASSLGLAGYLGETQYF. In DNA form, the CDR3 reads TGCGCCAGCAGCTTGGGCCTAGCGGGATACTTGGGAGAGACCCAGTACTTC.

The DNA for the CDR3 is TGTGCCAGCAGCTTAAGCAGGGGGGTCTACAATGAGCAGTTCTTC. This gives the protein CASSLSRGVYNEQFF. This chain connects TRBV7-9 to TRBJ2-1; the D gene is possibly TRBD1 (7 bases). Trimming removed 2 bases at V and 3 bases at J, with 11 bases between. Germline V gene sequence: CDR1 SEHNR, CDR2 FQNEAQ (reference sequence). This CDR3 region has 15 residues.